A selection of T cell receptor beta chains follows, all from one sample in a study of CD8+ T cells in alopecia areata. Method: immunoSEQ multiplex PCR; TCRdb's copy keeps in-frame clones and lacks some. The sample contains hundreds of thousands of clones, roughly 69% of which appear only once. The sample consisted of CD4+ T cells sorted from blood, taken at week 0. The receptors were gathered from a human donor with alopecia areata. Both conserved end residues are part of each CDR3. Each record gives: D gene, J gene, clone size, V gene, CDR3 protein, CDR3 DNA. D genes are given only for firm matches. Clone size is stated in some rows and not others, as once, few, many or a class when expanded.

D gene: NA
J gene: TRBJ2-3
clone size: once
V gene: TRBV9
CDR3 protein: CASSAHPTDTQYF
CDR3 DNA: TGTGCCAGCAGCGCCCACCCCACAGATACGCAGTATTTT

D gene: NA
J gene: TRBJ2-2
clone size: few
V gene: TRBV25-1
CDR3 protein: CASSEDFTGELFF
CDR3 DNA: TGTGCCAGCAGTGAAGATTTCACCGGGGAGCTGTTTTTT

D gene: NA
J gene: TRBJ2-1
clone size: few
V gene: TRBV29-1
CDR3 protein: CSVEGLSSYNEQFF
CDR3 DNA: TGCAGCGTTGAGGGACTCAGCTCCTACAATGAGCAGTTCTTC

D gene: TRBD1
J gene: TRBJ1-1
clone size: NA
V gene: TRBV5-1
CDR3 protein: CASSTGVEFEAFF
CDR3 DNA: TGCGCCAGCTCGACAGGGGTGGAGTTTGAAGCTTTCTTT

D gene: TRBD1
J gene: TRBJ2-5
clone size: NA
V gene: TRBV5-1
CDR3 protein: CASSPGQLQETQYF
CDR3 DNA: TGCGCCAGCAGCCCGGGACAGCTCCAAGAGACCCAGTACTTC

D gene: TRBD1
J gene: TRBJ2-3
clone size: few
V gene: TRBV29-1
CDR3 protein: CSADRADTQYF
CDR3 DNA: TGCAGCGCAGACAGGGCAGATACGCAGTATTTT

D gene: NA
J gene: TRBJ2-7
clone size: NA
V gene: TRBV5-1
CDR3 protein: CASSLDLVSYEQYF
CDR3 DNA: TGCGCCAGCAGCTTGGACTTAGTTTCCTACGAGCAGTACTTC

D gene: NA
J gene: TRBJ1-1
clone size: NA
V gene: TRBV2
CDR3 protein: CASNVIGTEAFF
CDR3 DNA: TGTGCCAGCAACGTCATCGGGACTGAAGCTTTCTTT

D gene: NA
J gene: TRBJ2-7
clone size: few
V gene: TRBV25-1
CDR3 protein: CASSGIQGHEQYF
CDR3 DNA: TGTGCCAGCAGTGGAATCCAGGGGCACGAGCAGTACTTC

D gene: NA
J gene: TRBJ2-1
clone size: NA
V gene: TRBV5-1
CDR3 protein: CASSRSSGYNEQFF
CDR3 DNA: TGCGCCAGCAGCCGTTCTAGTGGGTACAATGAGCAGTTCTTC

D gene: TRBD1
J gene: TRBJ1-6
clone size: NA
V gene: TRBV6-4
CDR3 protein: CASSESTGNSPLHF
CDR3 DNA: TGTGCCAGCAGTGAGTCGACAGGGAATTCACCCCTCCACTTT

D gene: NA
J gene: TRBJ2-6
clone size: NA
V gene: TRBV20-1
CDR3 protein: CSAPRGDSPTF
CDR3 DNA: TGCAGTGCTCCACGGGGGGACAGCCCAACTTTC

D gene: TRBD1
J gene: TRBJ1-2
clone size: NA
V gene: TRBV25-1
CDR3 protein: CASSTGQGNYGYTF
CDR3 DNA: TGTGCCAGCAGTACGGGACAGGGAAACTATGGCTACACCTTC

D gene: NA
J gene: TRBJ2-7
clone size: NA
V gene: TRBV13
CDR3 protein: CASSLATGSTSYEQYF
CDR3 DNA: TGTGCCAGCAGCTTAGCCACAGGGTCAACTTCCTACGAGCAGTACTTC

D gene: NA
J gene: TRBJ2-7
clone size: NA
V gene: TRBV7-2
CDR3 protein: CASSLSRSGNEQYF
CDR3 DNA: TGTGCCAGCAGCTTATCACGTTCAGGGAACGAGCAGTACTTC

D gene: NA
J gene: TRBJ1-4
clone size: few
V gene: TRBV11-2
CDR3 protein: CASSLFSWGLSNEKLFF
CDR3 DNA: TGTGCCAGCAGCTTATTTTCGTGGGGGCTGAGTAATGAAAAACTGTTTTTT

D gene: NA
J gene: TRBJ1-5
clone size: once
V gene: TRBV19
CDR3 protein: CASSPPDWTIQPQHF
CDR3 DNA: TGTGCCAGTAGTCCCCCGGACTGGACCATTCAGCCCCAGCATTTT

D gene: NA
J gene: TRBJ1-1
clone size: NA
V gene: TRBV6-1
CDR3 protein: CASSEGLMNTEAFF
CDR3 DNA: TGTGCCAGCAGTGAAGGGCTCATGAACACTGAAGCTTTCTTT

D gene: NA
J gene: TRBJ2-3
clone size: NA
V gene: TRBV5-6
CDR3 protein: CASSLSGTGVQYF
CDR3 DNA: TGTGCCAGCAGCTTATCCGGGACGGGGGTGCAGTATTTT

D gene: TRBD1
J gene: TRBJ1-6
clone size: NA
V gene: TRBV14
CDR3 protein: CASSDTGVDSPLHF
CDR3 DNA: TGTGCCAGCAGCGACACAGGGGTGGATTCACCCCTCCACTTT

D gene: NA
J gene: TRBJ1-1
clone size: NA
V gene: TRBV25-1
CDR3 protein: CASRLSTNEAFF
CDR3 DNA: TGTGCCAGCCGATTGAGTACAAACGAAGCTTTCTTT

D gene: NA
J gene: TRBJ2-1
clone size: few
V gene: TRBV7-2
CDR3 protein: CASSPPQGGNNEQFF
CDR3 DNA: TGTGCCAGCAGCCCGCCCCAGGGGGGAAACAATGAGCAGTTCTTC

D gene: TRBD1
J gene: TRBJ2-7
clone size: NA
V gene: TRBV30
CDR3 protein: CAWGTGTYEQYF
CDR3 DNA: TGTGCCTGGGGGACAGGTACCTACGAGCAGTACTTC

D gene: NA
J gene: TRBJ2-3
clone size: NA
V gene: TRBV15
CDR3 protein: CATSRVGRRDTQYF
CDR3 DNA: TGTGCCACCAGCAGAGTTGGGAGAAGGGATACGCAGTATTTT

D gene: TRBD1
J gene: TRBJ1-1
clone size: NA
V gene: TRBV29-1
CDR3 protein: CSVMTGLNTEAFF
CDR3 DNA: TGCAGCGTTATGACAGGGTTGAACACTGAAGCTTTCTTT

D gene: TRBD1
J gene: TRBJ2-7
clone size: NA
V gene: TRBV29-1
CDR3 protein: CSVATGALTYEQYF
CDR3 DNA: TGCAGCGTGGCGACAGGGGCGTTGACCTACGAGCAGTACTTC

D gene: TRBD1
J gene: TRBJ1-1
clone size: NA
V gene: TRBV18
CDR3 protein: CASSPGQGYNTEAFF
CDR3 DNA: TGTGCCAGCTCACCGGGACAGGGGTACAACACTGAAGCTTTCTTT

D gene: TRBD2
J gene: TRBJ2-2
clone size: NA
V gene: TRBV11-2
CDR3 protein: CASSSRRGGQTGELFF
CDR3 DNA: TGTGCCAGCAGCTCCCGTCGCGGGGGGCAGACCGGGGAGCTGTTTTTT

D gene: NA
J gene: TRBJ2-6
clone size: NA
V gene: TRBV29-1
CDR3 protein: CSFTSGANVLTF
CDR3 DNA: TGCAGCTTCACATCTGGGGCCAACGTCCTGACTTTC

D gene: TRBD1
J gene: TRBJ1-5
clone size: NA
V gene: TRBV7-2
CDR3 protein: CASSPRQGNQPQHF
CDR3 DNA: TGTGCCAGCAGCCCGAGACAGGGGAATCAGCCCCAGCATTTT

D gene: TRBD2
J gene: TRBJ2-3
clone size: NA
V gene: TRBV2
CDR3 protein: CASSERRGGGDTQYF
CDR3 DNA: TGTGCCAGCAGTGAACGGCGGGGGGGAGGAGATACGCAGTATTTT

D gene: NA
J gene: TRBJ2-3
clone size: NA
V gene: TRBV29-1
CDR3 protein: CSVETATSTDTQYF
CDR3 DNA: TGCAGCGTTGAGACAGCGACTAGCACAGATACGCAGTATTTT

D gene: TRBD2
J gene: TRBJ2-5
clone size: NA
V gene: TRBV7-8
CDR3 protein: CASSFVGGASTQYF
CDR3 DNA: TGTGCCAGCAGCTTCGTCGGGGGGGCTTCGACCCAGTACTTC